This T cell receptor (beta chain) was sequenced in a study of T cells after yellow fever vaccination (dated by TCRdb to the late 2010s). General notes on the study: The SMART-Seq v4 Ultra Low Input RNA kit was used to prepare libraries from fractions with low cell numbers. To track T-cell clones before and after primary and booster YFV17D yellow fever vaccination, bulk TCR alpha and beta repertoires were sequenced longitudinally. Bulk PBMC replicates and cell subsets were isolated from blood drawn at multiple timepoints before and after both primary and secondary immunization. Two healthy male donors, one aged 18 to 30 and one aged 30 to 39 years, were included in the cohort.

The sequencing machine was an Illumina NovaSeq 6000. TCR cDNA was made using 5'RACE template switching, a step that added a universal primer site and unique molecular identifiers. Priming for cDNA synthesis came from both the TCR alpha and TCR beta constant segments. Libraries were amplified in two PCR steps, with sample barcodes and sequencing adapters added in the second step. Sequencing of libraries was performed on Illumina HiSeq 2500 (2x100 bp) or NovaSeq (2x150 bp). The study's own analysis went as follows. MIGEC handled demultiplexing of reads and collapsing into UMI consensus sequences, while MiXCR performed V(D)J alignment. Using edgeR on replicate PBMC samples, clonotypes were called vaccine-responding if FDR was below 0.01 and the log2 fold change was above 5 up to day 15. CD4 or CD8 identity was assigned to each bulk clonotype according to whether the clonotype was present at higher abundance in the sequenced CD4 repertoire or the sequenced CD8 repertoire. Using fastp trimming at Q25 and MiXCR clonotype assembly, TCRdb reanalyzed the public sequencing data and kept in-frame beta chains. Rows are combined by CDR3 protein, so each entry shows the most common genes and DNA. The V and J calls reflect TCRdb's pipeline rather than the authors' work. This sample lists about 170,000 distinct CDR3 sequences; approximately 10% were detected once. About 40% of the sample rests with the top ten.

What the study reported, not specific to this receptor: A small fraction of clonotypes showed up in both the CD4 and CD8 compartments, probably as a result of convergent recombination. Because the study included only a couple of donors, the extent to which the findings can be generalized is limited. After the booster, most of the clones that had expanded following primary vaccination were detected again (roughly 96% of CD4 and around nine tenths of CD8), which suggests that memory was broadly maintained. The secondary T-cell response was found to be weaker but faster than the primary response, with a peak reached on day 5 rather than on day 15. Computational filtering was required because FACS-sorted repertoires could contain abundant contaminating clonotypes from the bulk population.

This clonotype was seen only a few times. There is no known antigen for this receptor. No base-level quality is on record; no much larger clone is a single base apart. V is reduced by 7 bases and J by 1 base, leaving a spacing of 16 bases between them. Spanning cysteine to phenylalanine, the CDR3 consists of 16 amino acids. The only DNA kept is the CDR3, 48 bases in frame from the first base. This specimen's treatment or condition label, per the study, means: live attenuated yellow fever vaccine strain. A standard Ficoll-Paque protocol was used to isolate PBMCs from peripheral blood. Dynabeads CD4 and CD8 positive selection kits were used to isolate CD4 and CD8 T-cell fractions. TriZol was used to extract RNA from bulk PBMCs, CD4 and CD8 fractions, and dextramer-positive and dextramer-negative fractions.

The clonotype comes from a young man who received the YFV17D yellow fever vaccine. The chain is encoded by TRBV12-3 or TRBV12-4 joined to TRBJ2-2, and the D gene may be TRBD1, 5 bases matching. The starting material was CD8+ T cells sorted from PBMCs, obtained 15 days after the yellow fever booster vaccination. The nucleotides are TGTGCCAGCACCGACCCTCCAGGGTGGAACACCGGGGAGCTGTTTTTT. Its protein is CASTDPPGWNTGELFF.